These 15 T cell receptor beta chains originate from one sample sequenced in a study of blood T cells in healthy people across ages (dated by TCRdb to about 2015). The protocol used for the library was 5' RACE. TCRdb records Illumina HiSeq 2500 as the sequencer. A second PCR of roughly 6 to 12 cycles was performed with a sample-barcoded 5' primer and a J-beta primer mix. The raw public data were reprocessed by TCRdb itself: fastp quality trimming at Q25, MiXCR clonotype calling, in-frame beta chains only. Every distinct CDR3 protein forms one entry, paired with its most common genes and DNA. The sample table records over a million distinct CDR3 sequences; 42% of these occur just once. Of the sample, less than 8% is held by the ten largest clones. Sequencing used blood. The receptors were gathered from a woman between 18 and 30 years old in good health.

This clonotype was seen only a few times. The chain has TRBV27 and TRBJ2-1, with D tentatively TRBD2 (6 bases). Trimming pared 6 bases from V and 5 bases from J, leaving 14 bases between. Germline lookup yields CDR1 MNHEY and CDR2 SMNVEV (reference sequence). This CDR3 is 14 amino acids long. The CDR3 sequence: CASSRPGLDNEQFF. CDR3 sequence (DNA): TGTGCCAGCAGCCGCCCGGGACTCGACAATGAGCAGTTCTTC.

V gene TRBV18 combines with J gene TRBJ2-5, with 7 bases aligning to TRBD2. V was pared by 4 bases and J by 2 bases, with 7 bases of the junction left unmatched. The CDR3 consists of 15 residues. The germline V gene encodes CDR1 KGHSH and CDR2 LQKENI. CDR3 sequence: CASSRGTSEQETQYF. Here the CDR3 DNA reads TGTGCCAGCTCACGGGGCACTAGCGAGCAAGAGACCCAGTACTTC. Full variable domain (remainder filled in from reference TRBV18 and TRBJ2-5): NAGVMQNPRHLVRRRGQEARLRCSPMKGHSHVYWYRQLPEEGLKFMVYLQKENIIDESGMPKERFSAEFPKEGPSILRIQQVVRGDSAAYFCASSRGTSEQETQYFGPGTRLLVL.

The table lists this clonotype with a few counts. The V call is TRBV20-1, the J call TRBJ2-3, with 10 bases lining up with TRBD2. Unmatched junction bases numbered 6, after V lost 6 bases and J lost 0 bases. Germline loops: CDR1 DFQATT, CDR2 SNEGSKA (reference sequence). The CDR3 sequence is 15 residues long. The CDR3, as DNA: TGCAGTGCAGAAAGCGGGGGGGCTAGCACAGATACGCAGTATTTT. Protein: CSAESGGASTDTQYF.

This chain connects TRBV6-2 or TRBV6-3 to TRBJ2-5, with 7 nucleotides matching TRBD1. Germline CDR1 is MNHEY and CDR2 is SVGEGT. After removal of 6 bases from V and 0 bases from J, the junction contained 16 bases not matched to a gene. The CDR3 has 18 residues. CDR3 nucleotide sequence: TGTGCCAGCAGCCTTCCTCGAAGGCGGACAGGATACCAAGAGACCCAGTACTTC. It codes for CASSLPRRRTGYQETQYF.

This clonotype occurred a few times. The CDR3 coding sequence is TGCAGTGCTAGAGATCTTGGACAGGGCGAGATCCATCAAGGCTACACCTTC. Residues: CSARDLGQGEIHQGYTF. The rearrangement uses TRBV20-1 and TRBJ1-2; 8 nucleotides align to TRBD1. The CDR3 is made up of 17 amino acids. Trimming cost V 0 bases and J 8 bases; bases outside gene matches: 17. The germline V gene has CDR1 DFQATT and CDR2 SNEGSKA (reference sequence).

This clonotype came up a few times. The chain has TRBV20-1 and TRBJ1-1, with a tentative D call TRBD1 (5 bases). The CDR3 totals 13 residues. The V gene's germline CDR1 is DFQATT and CDR2 SNEGSKA (reference sequence). V lost 5 bases and J lost 5, with 15 bases in between. The CDR3 DNA reads as TGCAGTGCTCGCCGCGACAGTGTAACTGAAGCTTTCTTT. Translating it yields CSARRDSVTEAFF.

This clonotype was seen a single time. The J gene is TRBJ2-2, the V gene TRBV14; D is unresolved. Trimming took off 1 base at V and 5 bases at J, with 11 bases between the two ends. This CDR3 contains 15 residues. Germline V gene data show CDR1 as SGHDN and CDR2 as FVKESK. CDR3 nucleotide sequence: TGTGCCAGCAGCCAAGCCGGGCTTCGTACCGGGGAGCTGTTTTTT. Amino acid sequence: CASSQAGLRTGELFF.

This clonotype turned up a few times. This chain uses TRBV5-1 with TRBJ2-3; no definite D call. CDR1 is SGHRS, CDR2 YFSETQ, per germline. This CDR3 contains 14 residues. The ends were cut back, 9 bases at V and 3 bases at J, with 17 bases in the middle. CDR3: CATLVSGETDTQYF. DNA of the CDR3: TGCGCCACCCTAGTGTCGGGCGAGACAGATACGCAGTATTTT.

This clonotype came up a few times. The chain uses TRBV7-9 and TRBJ1-2; TRBD1 aligns across 7 bases. After removal of 5 bases from V and 6 bases from J, the junction contained 9 bases not matched to a gene. Looked up from germline, CDR1 is SEHNR and CDR2 is FQNEAQ (reference sequence). This CDR3 contains 14 residues. The CDR3 region has the DNA TGTGCCAGCAGCGTGACAGGGCGGCCCGATGGCTACACCTTC. Translation gives CASSVTGRPDGYTF. Using reference TRBV7-9 and TRBJ1-2 for the parts outside the CDR3, the full variable domain is DTGVSQNPRHKITKRGQNVTFRCDPISEHNRLYWYRQTLGQGPEFLTYFQNEAQLEKSRLLSDRFSAERPKGSFSTLEIQRTEQGDSAMYLCASSVTGRPDGYTFGSGTRLTVV.

The chain employs TRBV6-5 and TRBJ2-1; 8 bases align to TRBD2. Judging by the DNA end, TRBJ2-7 fits better; the J call may be wrong. The CDR3 extends over 15 amino acids. Per the germline V gene, CDR1 is MNHEY and CDR2 is SVGAGI. The CDR3 region has the DNA TGTGCCAGCAGTAACTGGGTTAGCGGGAAAAATGAGCAGTACTTC. Residues: CASSNWVSGKNEQYF.

This clonotype was detected a few times. The chain employs TRBV15 and TRBJ2-3; D unclear. Per the germline V gene, CDR1 is LNHNV and CDR2 is YYDKDF (reference sequence). The V end was cut by 0 bases, the J end by 9 bases, with 13 bases between. The CDR3 loop spans 14 amino acids. In nucleotides, the CDR3 is TGTGCCACCAGCAGAGATAAGAGCCGGCGAACGCAGTATTTT. Translated: CATSRDKSRRTQYF.

J is TRBJ2-2 and V is TRBV29-1, with 11 bases identical to TRBD1. The CDR3 runs 14 residues. Germline loops: CDR1 SQVTM, CDR2 ANQGSEA. Trimming removed 7 bases from V and 6 bases from J; junction bases left unmatched: 7. In nucleotides, the CDR3 is TGCAGCGGGACAGGGGGCGATCCCGCCGGGGAGCTGTTTTTT. It specifies CSGTGGDPAGELFF.

The chain uses TRBV7-2 and TRBJ1-5; D not certain. The CDR3 consists of 15 residues. The germline gives CDR1 SGHTA, CDR2 FQGNSA. V was trimmed by 5 bases and J by 5 bases, leaving 16 bases between them. CDR3 sequence (DNA): TGTGCCAGCAGCGTGGCCGTCGGCAGCTATCAGCCCCAGCATTTT. Its protein is CASSVAVGSYQPQHF.

This clonotype was picked up a small number of times. The genes are TRBV20-1 and TRBJ2-1; D perhaps matches TRBD1 (5 bases). The DNA matches TRBJ2-7 better at its end, which makes the J call doubtful. This CDR3 is 13 amino acids long. Germline V lookup: CDR1 DFQATT, CDR2 SNEGSKA (reference sequence). The CDR3 DNA reads as TGCAGTGCGAGACAGAGCTCCTACAATGAGCAGTACTTC. This sequence encodes CSARQSSYNEQYF.

The genes are TRBV24-1 and TRBJ1-2; the match to TRBD1 covers 8 bases. The CDR3 spans 13 residues. J was trimmed by 8 bases and V by 1 base; bases with no gene match: 2. Germline CDR1 and CDR2: KGHDR and SFDVKD. The CDR3 sequence is CATSDLWTGGYTF. CDR3 in DNA: TGTGCCACCAGTGATTTATGGACAGGGGGCTACACCTTC.